The 3 T cell receptor beta chains below all came from one sample that was sequenced in a study of tumor-infiltrating lymphocytes in glioblastoma multiforme. TCRB libraries came from RNA via three nested multiplex PCR rounds. TCRdb analysed the multiplex PCR reads with MiXCR anew, one entry per CDR3 protein. This table has about 32,000 distinct CDR3 sequences, about 58% appearing once. The material sequenced was brain tumor tissue. The receptors were gathered from a male donor with glioblastoma.

The table lists this clonotype with a count of one. It may be a read error: a sequence one base away is much more abundant. This chain uses TRBV14 with TRBJ2-1, with no clear D. Germline CDR1 reads SGHDN; CDR2 reads FVKESK. This CDR3 has 14 residues. Here the CDR3 reads CASSHDSGYSEQFF. The CDR3 region has the DNA TGTGCCAGCAGCCATGACTCGGGTTACAGTGAGCAGTTCTTC.

A word on this clonotype: Its ends do not fully match the called genes, so a read error is possible. The chain employs TRBV7-9 and TRBJ2-7; perhaps D is TRBD1 or TRBD2 (5 bases each). The germline V gene encodes CDR1 SEHNR and CDR2 FQNEAQ (reference sequence). The CDR3 totals 16 residues. In DNA, the CDR3 is TGTGCCAGCAGCTCACGGCAGTGGGACGGGACCTACAAGCAGTACTTC. Protein sequence: CASSSRQWDGTYKQYF. The entire variable domain, with the rest obtained from reference TRBV7-9 and TRBJ2-7, is as follows: DTGVSQNPRHKITKRGQNVTFRCDPISEHNRLYWYRQTLGQGPEFLTYFQNEAQLEKSRLLSDRFSAERPKGSFSTLEIQRTEQGDSAMYLCASSSRQWDGTYKQYFGPGTRLTVT.

This clonotype has a count of ten or more. The chain links TRBV7-9 to TRBJ2-5; 7 bases line up with TRBD2. The CDR3 covers 16 residues. The V gene's germline CDR1 is SEHNR and CDR2 FQNEAQ (reference sequence). The junction had 14 bases not matched to a gene; V was cut back by 5 bases and J by 5 bases. DNA for the CDR3: TGTGCCAGCAGCCTCCCTCTGGGAGGGCCAGTGGAGACCCAGTACTTC. Translated, it gives CASSLPLGGPVETQYF.